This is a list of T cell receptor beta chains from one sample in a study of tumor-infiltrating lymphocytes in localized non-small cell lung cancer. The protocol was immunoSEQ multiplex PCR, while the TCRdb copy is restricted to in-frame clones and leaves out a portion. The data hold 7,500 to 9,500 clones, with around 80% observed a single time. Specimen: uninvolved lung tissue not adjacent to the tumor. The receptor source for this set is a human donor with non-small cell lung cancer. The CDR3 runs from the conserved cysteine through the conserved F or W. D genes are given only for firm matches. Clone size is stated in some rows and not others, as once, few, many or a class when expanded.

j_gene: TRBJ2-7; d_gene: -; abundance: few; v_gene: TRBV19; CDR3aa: CASSIVLGAERRTYEQYF; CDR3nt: TGTGCCAGTAGTATAGTTCTTGGAGCGGAACGGAGAACCTACGAGCAGTACTTC
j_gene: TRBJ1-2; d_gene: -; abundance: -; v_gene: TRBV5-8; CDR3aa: CASSLGQRIHDGYTF; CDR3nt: TGTGCCAGCAGCTTAGGACAGAGGATACATGATGGCTACACCTTC
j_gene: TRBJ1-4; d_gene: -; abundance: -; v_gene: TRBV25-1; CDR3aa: CASSESGPQEKLFF; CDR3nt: TGTGCCAGCAGTGAATCGGGACCTCAGGAAAAACTGTTTTTT
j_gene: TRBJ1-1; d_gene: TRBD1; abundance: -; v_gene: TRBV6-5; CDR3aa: CASSYLTGQGSTEAFF; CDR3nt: TGTGCCAGCAGTTACTTGACGGGACAGGGATCAACTGAAGCTTTCTTT
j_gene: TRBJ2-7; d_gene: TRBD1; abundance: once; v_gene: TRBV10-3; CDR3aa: CAIRVTGAHEQYF; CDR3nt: TGTGCCATCAGGGTGACAGGGGCCCACGAGCAGTACTTC
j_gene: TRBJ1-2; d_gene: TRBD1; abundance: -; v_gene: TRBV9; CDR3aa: CASSPRTGERDYGYTF; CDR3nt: TGTGCCAGCAGCCCGCGGACAGGGGAGAGGGACTATGGCTACACCTTC
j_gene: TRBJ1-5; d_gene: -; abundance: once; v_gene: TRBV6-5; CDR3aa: CASSYSRWEPQHF; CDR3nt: TGTGCCAGCAGTTACTCGCGGTGGGAGCCCCAGCATTTT
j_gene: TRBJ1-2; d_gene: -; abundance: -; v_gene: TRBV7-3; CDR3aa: CASSLMGVYGYTF; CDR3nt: TGTGCCAGCAGCTTAATGGGGGTCTATGGCTACACCTTC
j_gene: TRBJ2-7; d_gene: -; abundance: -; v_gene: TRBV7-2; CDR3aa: CASSPEVQGPYEQYF; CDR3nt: TGTGCCAGCAGCCCCGAGGTCCAGGGCCCCTACGAGCAGTACTTC
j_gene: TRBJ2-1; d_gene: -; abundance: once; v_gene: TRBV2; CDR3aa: CASSEEGEYNEQFF; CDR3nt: TGTGCCAGCAGTGAAGAGGGGGAGTACAATGAGCAGTTCTTC
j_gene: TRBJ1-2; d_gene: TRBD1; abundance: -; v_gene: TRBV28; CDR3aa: CASRMTGSRYTF; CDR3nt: TGTGCCAGCAGAATGACAGGGTCTCGCTACACCTTC
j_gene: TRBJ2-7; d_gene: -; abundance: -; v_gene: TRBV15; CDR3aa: CATSRDRPYEQYF; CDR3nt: TGTGCCACCAGCAGAGATAGGCCCTACGAGCAGTACTTC
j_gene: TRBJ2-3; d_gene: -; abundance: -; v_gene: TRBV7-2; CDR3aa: CASSPQGGYTDTQYF; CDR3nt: TGTGCCAGCAGCCCTCAGGGTGGATACACAGATACGCAGTATTTT
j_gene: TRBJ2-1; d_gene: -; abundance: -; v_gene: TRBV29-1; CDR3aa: CSVGLSSYNEQFF; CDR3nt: TGCAGCGTCGGACTCAGCTCCTACAATGAGCAGTTCTTC